These 7 T cell receptor beta chains were sequenced from one sample in a study of neurological immune-mediated disorders. TCRdb passed the 5' RACE reads through MiXCR, listing each CDR3 protein once. In the table there are 50,000 to 60,000 distinct CDR3 sequences, under 4.5% of which are singletons. The material sequenced was CD4+ T cells from blood. Receptor source: a woman in her 40s with multiple sclerosis.

Many counts were recorded for this clonotype. This chain links TRBV7-9 with TRBJ2-5, with a possible D match to TRBD2 (6 bases). This CDR3 comprises 14 residues. In germline, CDR1 is SEHNR, CDR2 FQNEAQ (reference sequence). With 6 bases removed from V and 1 base from J, the gap between germline ends came to 12 bases. The CDR3 DNA is TGTGCCAGCAGGTCTGGGACTGGCCAAGAGACCCAGTACTTC. Its translation is CASRSGTGQETQYF. Full variable domain (remainder filled in from reference TRBV7-9 and TRBJ2-5): DTGVSQNPRHKITKRGQNVTFRCDPISEHNRLYWYRQTLGQGPEFLTYFQNEAQLEKSRLLSDRFSAERPKGSFSTLEIQRTEQGDSAMYLCASRSGTGQETQYFGPGTRLLVL.

Ten or more counts support this clonotype. The chain links TRBV7-9 to TRBJ2-1; D possibly corresponds to TRBD1 (6 bases). Trimming shortened V by 3 bases and J by 10 bases, and 13 bases separated the two germline ends. The CDR3 contains 13 residues. Germline V lookup: CDR1 SEHNR, CDR2 FQNEAQ (reference sequence). The DNA of the CDR3 is TGTGCCAGCAGCTTCCGGAAGGGGGACGAGCAGTTCTTC. It yields the protein CASSFRKGDEQFF.

The table lists this clonotype with many counts. The genes are TRBV10-3 and TRBJ1-1, with D uncertain. The CDR3 is 15 residues long. Trimming took 7 bases from V and 2 from J, leaving 17 bases between them. The germline CDR1 and CDR2 sequences are ENHRY and SYGVKD. The CDR3 sequence: CAITSRQAQNTEAFF. CDR3 DNA: TGTGCCATCACCTCGCGACAAGCTCAAAACACTGAAGCTTTCTTT.

This clonotype was detected ten times or more. This sequence joins TRBV20-1 and TRBJ1-1; 9 bases are a match to TRBD1. Germline values: CDR1 DFQATT, CDR2 SNEGSKA (reference sequence). The CDR3 contains 13 residues. Trimming cost V 5 bases and J 10 bases; bases outside gene matches: 11. The CDR3 spells CSAGDRERRGAFF. The CDR3 nucleotides are TGCAGTGCTGGGGACAGGGAGCGACGGGGAGCTTTCTTT.

This clonotype has ten or more counts. This rearrangement joins TRBV10-3 to TRBJ1-6, with TRBD1 as a possible D gene (5 bases). Germline CDR1 reads ENHRY; CDR2 reads SYGVKD. Trimming removed 7 bases at V and 7 bases at J, with 20 bases between. CDR3 size: 16 residues. Here the CDR3 reads CAIKGQRSQPNSPLHF. DNA of the CDR3: TGTGCCATCAAGGGGCAACGGAGTCAGCCGAATTCACCCCTCCACTTT.

This clonotype was detected many times. The chain has TRBV15 and TRBJ2-7; no reliable D call. This CDR3 spans 13 amino acids. V lost 4 bases and J lost 1, with 8 bases in between. Looked up from germline, CDR1 is LNHNV and CDR2 is YYDKDF (reference sequence). The CDR3 loop reads CATSNRRSYEQYF. The CDR3, as DNA: TGTGCCACCAGCAACCGGAGATCCTACGAGCAGTACTTC.

This clonotype was found many times. This chain joins TRBV5-1 and TRBJ2-2, with TRBD1 matching over 9 bases. Unmatched junction bases numbered 4, after V lost 4 bases and J lost 3 bases. The length of the CDR3 is 15 residues. Germline V gives CDR1 SGHRS, CDR2 YFSETQ. DNA of the CDR3: TGCGCCAGCAGCCCGGGACAGGGAGACACCGGGGAGCTGTTTTTT. Its protein is CASSPGQGDTGELFF. The full variable domain, in which reference TRBV5-1 and TRBJ2-2 provide the parts outside the CDR3, is KAGVTQTPRYLIKTRGQQVTLSCSPISGHRSVSWYQQTPGQGLQFLFEYFSETQRNKGNFPGRFSGRQFSNSRSEMNVSTLELGDSALYLCASSPGQGDTGELFFGEGSRLTVL.